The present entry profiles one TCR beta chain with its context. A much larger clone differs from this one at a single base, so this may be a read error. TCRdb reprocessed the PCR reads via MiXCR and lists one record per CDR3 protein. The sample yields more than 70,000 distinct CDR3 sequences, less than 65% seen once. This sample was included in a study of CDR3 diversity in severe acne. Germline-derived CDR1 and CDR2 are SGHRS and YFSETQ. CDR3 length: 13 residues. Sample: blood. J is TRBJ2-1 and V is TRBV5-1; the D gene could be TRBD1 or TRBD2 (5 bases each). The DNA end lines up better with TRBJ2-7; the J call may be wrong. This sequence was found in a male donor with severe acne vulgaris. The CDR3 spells CASSWGIAPEQYF. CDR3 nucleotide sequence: TGCGCCAGCAGCTGGGGGATAGCTCCCGAGCAGTACTTC.